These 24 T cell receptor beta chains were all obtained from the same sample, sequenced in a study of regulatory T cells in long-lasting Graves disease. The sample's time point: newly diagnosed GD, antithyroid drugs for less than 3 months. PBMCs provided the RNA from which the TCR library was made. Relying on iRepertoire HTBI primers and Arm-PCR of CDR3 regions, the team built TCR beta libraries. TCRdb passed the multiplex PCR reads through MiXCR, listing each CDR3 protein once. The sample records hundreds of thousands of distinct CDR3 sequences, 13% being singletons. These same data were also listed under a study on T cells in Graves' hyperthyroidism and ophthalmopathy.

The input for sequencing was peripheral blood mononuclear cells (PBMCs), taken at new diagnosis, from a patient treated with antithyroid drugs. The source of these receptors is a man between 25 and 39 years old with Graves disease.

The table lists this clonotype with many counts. CDR3 region: CASSLDPPRDRGGEQYF. In DNA, the CDR3 is TGTGCCAGCAGCTTGGACCCTCCCCGCGACAGGGGCGGCGAGCAGTACTTC. The chain recombines TRBV11-2 with TRBJ2-7; 8 bases are a match to TRBD1. The CDR3 runs to 17 residues. Germline assignment: CDR1 SGHAT and CDR2 FQNNGV. Unmatched junction bases numbered 16, after V lost 3 bases and J lost 6 bases.

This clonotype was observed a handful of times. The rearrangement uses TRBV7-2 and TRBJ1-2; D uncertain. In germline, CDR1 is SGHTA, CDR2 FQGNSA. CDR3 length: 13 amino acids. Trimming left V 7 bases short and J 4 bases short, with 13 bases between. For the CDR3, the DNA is TGTGCCAGCACCTTGTGGTCCCTCTATGGCTACACCTTC. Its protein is CASTLWSLYGYTF.

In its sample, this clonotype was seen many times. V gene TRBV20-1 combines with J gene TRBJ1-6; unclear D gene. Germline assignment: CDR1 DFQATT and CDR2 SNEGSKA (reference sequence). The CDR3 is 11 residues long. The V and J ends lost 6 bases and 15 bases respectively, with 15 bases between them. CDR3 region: CSAPTRLSLHF. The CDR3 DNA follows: TGCAGTGCCCCTACTCGGTTGAGCCTCCACTTT.

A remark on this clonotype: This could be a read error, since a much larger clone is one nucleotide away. The CDR3: CATSDSSRDTDTQYF. The CDR3 coding sequence is TGTGCCACCAGTGATTCGAGCAGGGACACAGATACGCAGTATTTT. This chain links TRBV24-1 with TRBJ2-3; D is possibly TRBD1 (5 bases). This CDR3 has 15 residues. V was cut by 2 bases and J by 2 bases, with 10 bases left in between. Germline V gives CDR1 KGHDR, CDR2 SFDVKD.

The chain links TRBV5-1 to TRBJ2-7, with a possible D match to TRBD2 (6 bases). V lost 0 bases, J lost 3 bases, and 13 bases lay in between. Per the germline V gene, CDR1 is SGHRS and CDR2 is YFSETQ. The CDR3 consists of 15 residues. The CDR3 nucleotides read TGCGCCAGCAGCTTGGCCCCGGGAGTGGTCTACGAGCAGTACTTC. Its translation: CASSLAPGVVYEQYF.

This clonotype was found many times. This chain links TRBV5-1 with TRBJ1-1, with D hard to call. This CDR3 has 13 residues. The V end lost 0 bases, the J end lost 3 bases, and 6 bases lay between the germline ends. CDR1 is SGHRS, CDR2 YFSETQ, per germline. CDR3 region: CASSLELYTEAFF. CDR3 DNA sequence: TGCGCCAGCAGCTTGGAGCTATACACTGAAGCTTTCTTT.

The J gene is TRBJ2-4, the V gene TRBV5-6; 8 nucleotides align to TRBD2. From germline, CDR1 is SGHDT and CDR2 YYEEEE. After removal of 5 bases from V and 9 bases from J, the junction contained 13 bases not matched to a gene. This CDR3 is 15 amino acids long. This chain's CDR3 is CASRLEAGRAGIQYF. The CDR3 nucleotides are TGTGCCAGCAGGCTGGAAGCCGGGAGGGCGGGCATTCAGTACTTC.

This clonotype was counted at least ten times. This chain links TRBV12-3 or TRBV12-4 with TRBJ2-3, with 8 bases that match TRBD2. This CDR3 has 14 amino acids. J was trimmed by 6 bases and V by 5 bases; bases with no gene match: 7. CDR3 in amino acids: CASSPLSGSDTQYF. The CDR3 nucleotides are TGTGCCAGCAGTCCCCTCAGCGGGAGCGATACGCAGTATTTT.

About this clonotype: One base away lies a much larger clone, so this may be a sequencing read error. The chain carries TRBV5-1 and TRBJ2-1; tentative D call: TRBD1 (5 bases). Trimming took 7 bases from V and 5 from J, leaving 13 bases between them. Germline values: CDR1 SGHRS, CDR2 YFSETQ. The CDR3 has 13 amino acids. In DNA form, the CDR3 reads TGCGCCAGCCGACAGAGAATAGACAATGAGCAGTTCTTC. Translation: CASRQRIDNEQFF.

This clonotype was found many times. In nucleotides, the CDR3 is TGCAGCGGAAGACTAGCGGGTGGGCGCACAGATACGCAGTATTTT. This codes for CSGRLAGGRTDTQYF. The chain uses TRBV29-1 and TRBJ2-3; 10 nucleotides line up with TRBD2. The germline V gene encodes CDR1 SQVTM and CDR2 ANQGSEA. The length of the CDR3 is 15 residues. The trim removed 7 bases at V and 1 base at J, leaving 8 bases unmatched.

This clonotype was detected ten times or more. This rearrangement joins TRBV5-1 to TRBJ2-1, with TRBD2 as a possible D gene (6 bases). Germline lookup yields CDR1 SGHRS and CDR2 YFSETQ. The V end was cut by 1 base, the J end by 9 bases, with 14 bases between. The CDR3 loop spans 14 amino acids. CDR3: CASSLSPGDGEQFF. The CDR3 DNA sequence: TGCGCCAGCAGCTTGAGCCCGGGAGACGGTGAGCAGTTCTTC.

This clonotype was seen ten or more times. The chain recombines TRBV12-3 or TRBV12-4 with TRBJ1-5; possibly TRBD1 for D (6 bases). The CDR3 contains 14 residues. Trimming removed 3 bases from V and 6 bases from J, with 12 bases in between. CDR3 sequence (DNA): TGTGCCAGCAGTTTGTCACAGGGAATTCAGCCCCAGCATTTT. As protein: CASSLSQGIQPQHF.

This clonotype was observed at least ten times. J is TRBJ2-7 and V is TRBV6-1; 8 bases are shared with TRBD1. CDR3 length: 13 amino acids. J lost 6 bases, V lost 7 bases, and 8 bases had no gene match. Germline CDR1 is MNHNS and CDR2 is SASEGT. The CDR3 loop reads CASTQGQALEQYF. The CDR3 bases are TGTGCCAGCACCCAGGGACAGGCGCTCGAGCAGTACTTC.

CDR3 loop: CASSTTGGGEQYF. DNA for the CDR3: TGCGCCAGCAGCACAACAGGGGGAGGCGAGCAGTACTTC. This chain uses TRBV5-1 with TRBJ2-7, with TRBD1 matching 8 bases. The CDR3 spans 13 residues. Germline V gives CDR1 SGHRS, CDR2 YFSETQ. V lost 4 bases and J lost 6; bases outside the gene matches: 6.

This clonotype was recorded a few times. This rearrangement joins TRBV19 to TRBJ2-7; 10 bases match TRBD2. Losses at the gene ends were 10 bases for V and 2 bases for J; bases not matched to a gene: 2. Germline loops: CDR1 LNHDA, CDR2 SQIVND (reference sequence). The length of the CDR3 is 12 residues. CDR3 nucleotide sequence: TGTGCCACTAGCGGGGGTACCTACGAGCAGTACTTC. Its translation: CATSGGTYEQYF.

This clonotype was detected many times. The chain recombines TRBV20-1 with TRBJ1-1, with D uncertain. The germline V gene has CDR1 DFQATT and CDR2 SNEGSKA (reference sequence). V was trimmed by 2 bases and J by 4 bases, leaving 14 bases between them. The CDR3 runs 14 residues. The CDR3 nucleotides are TGCAGTGCTAGATCCGCCGGGGTTGGCACTGAAGCTTTCTTT. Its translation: CSARSAGVGTEAFF.

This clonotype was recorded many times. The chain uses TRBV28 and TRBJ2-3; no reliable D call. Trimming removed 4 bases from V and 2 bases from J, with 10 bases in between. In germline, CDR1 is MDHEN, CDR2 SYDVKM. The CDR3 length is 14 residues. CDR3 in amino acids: CASSYSRSTDTQYF. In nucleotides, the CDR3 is TGTGCCAGCAGTTACAGTAGATCCACAGATACGCAGTATTTT.

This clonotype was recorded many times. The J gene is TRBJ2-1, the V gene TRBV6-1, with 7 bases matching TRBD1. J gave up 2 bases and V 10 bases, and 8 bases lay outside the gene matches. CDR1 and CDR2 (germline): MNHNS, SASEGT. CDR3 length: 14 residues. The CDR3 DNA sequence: TGTGCCACCGCTCCGACAGGGACCTACAATGAGCAGTTCTTC. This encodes CATAPTGTYNEQFF.

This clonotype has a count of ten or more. In DNA, the CDR3 is TGTGCCTGGAGTGTAAAGGGGAGCTACGAGCAGTACTTC. This gives the protein CAWSVKGSYEQYF. V gene TRBV30 combines with J gene TRBJ2-7; D tentatively fits TRBD1 or TRBD2 (5 bases each). Germline CDR1 reads GTSNPN; CDR2 reads SVGIG (reference sequence). The CDR3 length is 13 residues. The ends were cut back, 0 bases at V and 3 bases at J, with 9 bases in the middle.

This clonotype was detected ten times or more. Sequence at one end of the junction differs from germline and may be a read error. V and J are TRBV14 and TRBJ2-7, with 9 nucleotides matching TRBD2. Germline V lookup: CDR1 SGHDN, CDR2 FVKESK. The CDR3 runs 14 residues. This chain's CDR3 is CASSQGGLAYEQYF. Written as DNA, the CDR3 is TGCGCCAGCAGCCAAGGGGGACTAGCTTACGAGCAGTACTTC.

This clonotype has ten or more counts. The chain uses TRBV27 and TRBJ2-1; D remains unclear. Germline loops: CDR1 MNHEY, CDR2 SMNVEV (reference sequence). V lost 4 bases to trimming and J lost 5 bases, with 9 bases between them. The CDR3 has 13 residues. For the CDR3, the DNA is TGTGCCAGCAGTTCGAGGTCCAACAATGAGCAGTTCTTC. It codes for CASSSRSNNEQFF.

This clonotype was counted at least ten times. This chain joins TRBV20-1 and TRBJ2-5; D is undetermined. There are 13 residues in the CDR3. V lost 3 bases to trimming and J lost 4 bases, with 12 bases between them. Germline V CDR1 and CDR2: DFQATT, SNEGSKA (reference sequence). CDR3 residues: CSASRRRAETQYF. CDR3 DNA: TGCAGTGCTAGTAGGCGCCGGGCAGAGACCCAGTACTTC.

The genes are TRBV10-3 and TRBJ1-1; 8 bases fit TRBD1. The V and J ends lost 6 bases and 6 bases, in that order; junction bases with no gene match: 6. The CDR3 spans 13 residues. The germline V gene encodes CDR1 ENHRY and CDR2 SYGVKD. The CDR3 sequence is CAIREDRGPEAFF. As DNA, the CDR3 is TGTGCCATCAGAGAAGACAGGGGACCTGAAGCTTTCTTT.

This chain's CDR3 is CASSLAGMKNYGYTF. CDR3 DNA: TGCGCCAGCAGCTTGGCCGGCATGAAGAACTATGGCTACACCTTC. The chain links TRBV5-1 to TRBJ1-2; the D is unclear. CDR3 size: 15 residues. Trimming stripped 0 bases from V and 2 bases from J, with 11 bases between. The germline CDR1 and CDR2 sequences are SGHRS and YFSETQ.